The present T cell receptor beta chain was sequenced within a study of CD4 T cells in relation to SARS-CoV-2 and coronaviruses. Germline-derived CDR1 and CDR2 are WNHNN and SYGVQD (reference sequence). The V end was cut by 2 bases, the J end by 7 bases, with 11 bases between. CDR3 length: 14 amino acids. This clone was detected only a few times. As yet, its antigen is unknown. The unexposed donors gave CD4+ T cells in about 2011-2018, prior to COVID-19. The cells were cultured for approximately ten days before CD4+ T cells were isolated. Study-wide results and caveats: Each donor contributed either pre-pandemic or post-infection samples, not both.

Generated by immunoSEQ multiplex PCR, the TCRdb table keeps only in-frame clones and is missing some. The data contain just under 20,000 clones, 74% of them singletons. The chain uses TRBV10-1 and TRBJ1-4; TRBD1 might be the D (5 bases). This clonotype was obtained from a human donor in good health. The sequenced material came from CD4+ T cells from PBMCs, cultured in vitro. The CDR3 nucleotides read TGCGCCAGCAGTGAGGTCAGGGCAGGTGAAAAACTGTTTTTT. Protein product: CASSEVRAGEKLFF.